The T cell receptor beta chain described here comes from a study of lymphopenia after photon versus proton radiotherapy. Whole-study findings and limits: Relative stability marked proton patients; photon patients lost diversity and naive cells.

This clone occurred once. The antigen is unknown. Assay used: immunoSEQ multiplex PCR; TCRdb lists only in-frame clones, some missing. The data contain about 83,000 clones, around 83% of them singletons. Germline V lookup: CDR1 SGHDN, CDR2 FVKESK. The CDR3 has 14 amino acids. V lost 3 bases and J 4 bases, leaving 9 bases between the germline ends. The J gene is TRBJ2-2, the V gene TRBV14; possible D gene TRBD2, 5 bases. The sequence derives from a man in his 60s with pancreatic cancer. Specimen: peripheral blood, collected from a patient treated with proton-based radiotherapy. The CDR3 sequence is CASSQELVTGELFF. The DNA of the CDR3 is TGTGCCAGCAGCCAGGAACTAGTCACCGGGGAGCTGTTTTTT.